Listed below are T cell receptor beta chains from one sample, sequenced in a study of T cell repertoires in cytomegalovirus infection. No antigen has been identified for these receptors. TCRdb reprocessed the reads via MiXCR and lists one record per CDR3 protein. The table has some 920,000 distinct CDR3 sequences, approximately 31% seen once. This material consisted of cultured CD8+ T cells from PBMCs, taken from culture after CMV antigen stimulation. The receptors were sampled from a human donor in good health (CMV status not recorded). Some clones in this sample may be carry-over from other donors' samples. Each CDR3 is given with its conserved first and last residue. D genes are given only for firm matches. Clone size is stated in some rows and not others, as once, few, many or a class when expanded.

V	J	size	D	DNA	CDR3
TRBV19	TRBJ1-2	.	TRBD1	TGTGCCAGTAGGGTGGACAGGGGCTATGGCTACACCTTC	CASRVDRGYGYTF
TRBV27	TRBJ2-3	.	.	TGTGCCAGCTTTCAGGGGTTCGCGGGGAGAGATACGCAGTATTTT	CASFQGFAGRDTQYF
TRBV7-8	TRBJ2-3	many	TRBD2	TGTGCCAGCAGCCAGTATAGCGGGGGCTACACAGATACGCAGTATTTT	CASSQYSGGYTDTQYF
TRBV4-2	TRBJ2-3	few	.	TGTGCCAGCAGCCAAGATCGACTAGTCGTTGTCGATACGCAGTATTTT	CASSQDRLVVVDTQYF
TRBV29-1	TRBJ2-2	.	.	TGCAGCGTCGCCTCCCCAACTGATCGGGTAGACACCGGGGAGCTGTTTTTT	CSVASPTDRVDTGELFF
TRBV6-2/TRBV6-3	TRBJ2-1	.	TRBD2	TGTGCCAGCAGTTACGAGGCTAGCGGCTACAATGAGCAGTCCTTC	CASSYEASGYNEQSF
TRBV5-6	TRBJ1-1	.	.	TGTGCCAGCAGCTTTCGTCGAGGCACTGAAGCTTTCTTT	CASSFRRGTEAFF
TRBV2	TRBJ1-2	few	.	TGTGCCAGCAGTGAAGCGGCACTTTTTCTTAACTATGGCTACACCTTC	CASSEAALFLNYGYTF
TRBV2	TRBJ2-2	.	TRBD2	TGTGCCAGCATCGGCGGGGGGGCCCGTACCGGGGAGCTGTTTTTT	CASIGGGARTGELFF
TRBV27	TRBJ2-7	.	.	TGTGCCAGCTCCGACAGGTCTCCTCGGAGCTCCTACGAGCAGTACTTC	CASSDRSPRSSYEQYF
TRBV7-9	TRBJ2-7	few	.	TGTGCCAGCATGAGAACCGGGACGGCCTCCTACGAGCAGTACTTC	CASMRTGTASYEQYF
TRBV2	TRBJ1-2	.	.	TGTGCCAGCCCGACAGGAGCCTATGGCTACACCTTC	CASPTGAYGYTF
TRBV29-1	TRBJ1-2	.	.	TGCAGCGTTGAAGATCGACAGGTCGGCTATGGCTACACCTTC	CSVEDRQVGYGYTF
TRBV10-3	TRBJ2-2	.	.	TGTGCCATCGGGGGGGACAGTACGAACACCGGGGAGCTGTTTTTT	CAIGGDSTNTGELFF
TRBV2	TRBJ2-7	.	.	TGTGCCAGCAGTGAAACAGGTGCCTTCTACGAGCAGTACTTC	CASSETGAFYEQYF
TRBV10-3	TRBJ2-1	.	.	TGTGCCATCAGTGAGTCAACTAGCAATGAGCAGTTCTTC	CAISESTSNEQFF
TRBV29-1	TRBJ1-4	.	.	TGCAGCGTTGAAGATCGGGTCTGGGGGCTGCGTTTT	CSVEDRVWGLRF
TRBV7-9	TRBJ2-1	few	TRBD1	TGTGCCAGCAGCGGGGACAGGGAGACTTTAACGAATGAGCAGTTCTTC	CASSGDRETLTNEQFF
TRBV20-1	TRBJ2-1	many	TRBD1	TGCAGTGCCCCCGACAACCAGGGGGTCTCGATTGGGCAGTTCTTC	CSAPDNQGVSIGQFF
TRBV27	TRBJ1-6	many	.	TGTGCCAGCAGTTTCGAGAGGGGTTCACCCCTCCACTTT	CASSFERGSPLHF
TRBV7-9	TRBJ1-5	.	.	TGTGCCAGCAGCTTAAAAGGACAGTATAGCAATCAGCCCCAGCATTTT	CASSLKGQYSNQPQHF
TRBV7-9	TRBJ2-3	few	TRBD2	TGTGCCAGCAGCCCCACTAGCGGGGGGGTCACAGATACGCAGTATTTT	CASSPTSGGVTDTQYF